This T cell receptor beta chain originates from a study of shared clonotypes between healthy human individuals. Overall study findings and caveats: Around 5% was the fraction of naive CD4 clonotypes found shared across several donors. Memory subsets generally showed smaller estimated richness than naive subsets did.

This clone was detected only once. Its antigen is unidentified. Trimming pared 6 bases from V and 3 bases from J, leaving 18 bases between. The CDR3 has 15 residues. CDR1 and CDR2 (germline): SQVTM, ANQGSEA. Clones were sequenced by immunoSEQ multiplex PCR, and TCRdb holds only the in-frame ones, with some missing. The top ten hold approximately 1.5% of the sample, which has roughly 1,100,000 clones, about 76% seen once. The sample taken for sequencing was memory CD4+ T cells sorted from blood. Subset here: CD45RA-negative fraction. V usage is TRBV29-1 and J usage is TRBJ2-4, with D perhaps given as TRBD1 or TRBD2 (7 bases each). The clonotype originates from a man younger than 30 in good health. In DNA form, the CDR3 reads TGCAGCGTCCTAACAGGGGACTATGGCAAAAACATTCAGTACTTC. Encoded protein: CSVLTGDYGKNIQYF.